This passage covers 14 T cell receptor beta chains from one sample sequenced in a study of cytomegalovirus exposure and HLA in healthy donors. The PCR contained 60 Vbeta and 13 Jbeta primers. The method was immunoSEQ multiplex PCR; TCRdb's version includes in-frame clones alone and lacks a portion of them. The sample has under 150,000 clones, approximately 80% seen once. Input material: PBMCs. These receptors originate from a girl aged 2-10 years in good health and CMV-seronegative.

CDR3 sequence: CASSEFASSHEQYF. The CDR3 DNA follows: TGTGCCAGCAGTGAATTCGCTAGCAGCCACGAGCAGTACTTC. This chain uses TRBV25-1 with TRBJ2-7, with a possible D match to TRBD2 (5 bases). The CDR3 is 14 residues long. Looked up from germline, CDR1 is MGHDK and CDR2 is SYGVNS. V shed 1 base and J shed 5 bases, with 12 bases lying between them.

This clone has only one observation. The J gene is TRBJ2-2, the V gene TRBV6-1; perhaps TRBD2 as D (5 bases). The CDR3 has 13 amino acids. Germline V gene lookup returns CDR1 MNHNS and CDR2 SASEGT. V lost 2 bases and J 8 bases, leaving 9 bases between the germline ends. CDR3 loop: CASSERERGELFF. The CDR3 DNA sequence: TGTGCCAGCAGTGAACGGGAAAGAGGGGAGCTGTTTTTT.

This clone has only one observation. The J gene is TRBJ1-5, the V gene TRBV4-2; D remains ambiguous. The V end lost 4 bases, the J end lost 9 bases, and 7 bases lay between the germline ends. The CDR3 is 11 amino acids. Germline V gene lookup returns CDR1 LGHNA and CDR2 YNFKEQ. CDR3 nucleotide sequence: TGTGCCAGCAGCCCTACTGGGCCCCAGCATTTT. Translated: CASSPTGPQHF.

V and J are TRBV27 and TRBJ1-1; D unclear. Germline-derived CDR1 and CDR2 are MNHEY and SMNVEV (reference sequence). This CDR3 spans 13 amino acids. Trimming took 6 bases from V and 1 from J, leaving 9 bases between them. The CDR3 protein is CASRRTGNTEAFF. In DNA, the CDR3 is TGTGCCAGCAGGAGAACGGGGAACACTGAAGCTTTCTTT.

This chain links TRBV1 with TRBJ1-1. TRBV1 is described as a pseudogene. CDR3 size: 16 residues. The CDR3 bases are TGCACCAGCAGCCAAGATCTAGGAGGCTTGAACACTGAAGCTTTCTTT. This gives the protein CTSSQDLGGLNTEAFF.

The chain has TRBV9 and TRBJ2-2; 12 positions agree with TRBD2. Germline CDR1 is SGDLS and CDR2 is YYNGEE. The trim removed 4 bases at V and 6 bases at J, leaving 10 bases unmatched. The CDR3 sequence is 17 residues long. The CDR3 DNA follows: TGTGCCAGCAGCCCGAGTCTAGCGGGGGGGCGGCCCGGGGAGCTGTTTTTT. Protein: CASSPSLAGGRPGELFF.

DNA of the CDR3: TGTGCCAGTAGTAACCTCCGGGACAGGGCTTCTAACTATGGCTACACCTTC. Translation: CASSNLRDRASNYGYTF. The rearrangement uses TRBV19 and TRBJ1-2; TRBD1 matches 9 bases. This CDR3 region has 17 residues. V dropped 4 bases and J dropped 0; count of bases not matched to a gene: 9. CDR1 is LNHDA and CDR2 is SQIVND in the germline V gene (reference sequence).

The CDR3 spells CASSEAEGDKTGNTIYF. DNA of the CDR3: TGTGCCAGCAGTGAAGCGGAAGGGGACAAAACCGGAAACACCATATATTTT. V usage is TRBV6-1 and J usage is TRBJ1-3, with a possible D match to TRBD1 (6 bases). This CDR3 has 17 amino acids. V dropped 0 bases and J dropped 4 bases, with 16 bases sitting between them. From germline, CDR1 is MNHNS and CDR2 SASEGT.

V usage is TRBV28 and J usage is TRBJ2-3; 8 bases are shared with TRBD2. The V and J ends lost 2 bases and 1 base, in that order; junction bases with no gene match: 11. The CDR3 is made up of 18 amino acids. Looked up from germline, CDR1 is MDHEN and CDR2 is SYDVKM. CDR3 in amino acids: CASSLPGLVLFRTDTQYF. Written as DNA, the CDR3 is TGTGCCAGCAGTTTACCGGGACTAGTTCTATTCCGCACAGATACGCAGTATTTT.

This clone was recorded a few times. This chain joins TRBV5-8 and TRBJ2-5, with 7 positions matching TRBD1. The CDR3 length is 14 residues. The germline gives CDR1 SGHTS, CDR2 YDEGEE. The V segment lost 0 bases and the J segment 5 bases; nucleotides outside the gene matches: 4. This CDR3 is CASSLETGTETQYF. As DNA, the CDR3 is TGTGCCAGCAGCTTGGAGACAGGGACGGAGACCCAGTACTTC.

CDR3 loop: CASSDRDGPIAGGQPQHF. The DNA for the CDR3 is TGTGCCAGCAGTGACCGGGACGGACCTATAGCGGGAGGTCAGCCCCAGCATTTT. The V call is TRBV6-1, the J call TRBJ1-5, with D perhaps TRBD1 (5 bases). V was clipped by 3 bases and J by 6 bases, with 24 bases between them. The V gene's germline CDR1 is MNHNS and CDR2 SASEGT. CDR3 length: 18 amino acids.

This chain joins TRBV23-1 and TRBJ1-2; D possibly corresponds to TRBD1 (5 bases). TRBV23-1 is classed as an ORF, of uncertain function. The CDR3 is 14 residues long. Trimming removed 2 bases from V and 8 bases from J, with 15 bases in between. Written as DNA, the CDR3 is TGCGCCAGCAGTCAAAAGACGGCAGGGTACGGCTACACCTTC. It translates to CASSQKTAGYGYTF.

J is TRBJ2-5 and V is TRBV19; the D gene is possibly TRBD1 (6 bases). Germline V gives CDR1 LNHDA, CDR2 SQIVND (reference sequence). The length of the CDR3 is 13 residues. The germline V and J ends were trimmed by 4 bases and 5 bases, with 11 bases remaining between them. As DNA, the CDR3 is TGTGCCAGTAGTAAACAGAGGGGGGAGACCCAGTACTTC. The encoded protein is CASSKQRGETQYF.

This clone was recorded only once. This chain uses TRBV2 with TRBJ2-7; perhaps TRBD1 as D (6 bases). Germline V gene lookup returns CDR1 SNHLY and CDR2 FYNNEI. V lost 7 bases, J lost 2 bases, and 12 bases lay in between. The CDR3 spans 13 residues. The CDR3 DNA is TGTGCCAGCACAGGGGACGTTGCCTACGAGCAGTACTTC. This encodes CASTGDVAYEQYF.